Described below is a single T cell receptor beta chain sequence and its context. Its antigen remains unknown. cDNA synthesis used the whole RNA isolate, giving expressed TCRB sequences. Measured with immunoSEQ multiplex PCR; TCRdb has only the in-frame clones, and not every one. The profile shows about 160,000 clones, about 9% of them singletons. The data belong to a study of beta chain features in type 1 diabetes. Study conclusions and caveats: People with Type 1 diabetes carried modestly yet significantly shorter TCRB CDR3s in all four CD4+ subsets. PCR might favor shorter templates, equally in patients and controls.

Every donor had blood drawn once into heparin, around 120 mL on average. This TCR came from a woman aged 25 to 39 with type 1 diabetes. Material: central memory CD4+ T cells from blood.

The CDR3 coding sequence is TGCAGCGTTGCGGGGGGGCGGGGAACTAATGAAAAACTGTTTTTT. It codes for CSVAGGRGTNEKLFF. The chain is built from TRBV29-1 and TRBJ1-4; a possible D gene is TRBD1 (6 bases). Per germline, CDR1 SQVTM and CDR2 ANQGSEA. V shed 4 bases and J shed 1 base, with 13 bases lying between them. The CDR3 spans 15 residues.